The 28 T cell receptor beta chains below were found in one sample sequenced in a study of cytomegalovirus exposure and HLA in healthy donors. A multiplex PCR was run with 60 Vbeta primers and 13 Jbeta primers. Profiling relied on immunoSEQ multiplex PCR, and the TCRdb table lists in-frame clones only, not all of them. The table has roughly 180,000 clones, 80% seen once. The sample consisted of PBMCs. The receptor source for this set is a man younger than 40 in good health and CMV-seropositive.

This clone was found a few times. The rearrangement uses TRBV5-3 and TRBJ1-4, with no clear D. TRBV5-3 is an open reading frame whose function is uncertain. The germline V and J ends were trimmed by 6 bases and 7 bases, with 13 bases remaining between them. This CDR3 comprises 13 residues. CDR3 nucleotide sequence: TGTGCCAGAACTTTGGCAGCGGGTGAAAAACTGTTTTTT. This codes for CARTLAAGEKLFF.

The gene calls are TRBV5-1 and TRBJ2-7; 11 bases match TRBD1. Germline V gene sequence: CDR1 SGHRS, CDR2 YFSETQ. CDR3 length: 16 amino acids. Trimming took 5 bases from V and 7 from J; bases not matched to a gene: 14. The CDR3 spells CASRFSRTGGRSEQYF. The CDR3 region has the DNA TGCGCCAGCAGATTCTCTCGGACAGGGGGCCGTTCGGAGCAGTACTTC.

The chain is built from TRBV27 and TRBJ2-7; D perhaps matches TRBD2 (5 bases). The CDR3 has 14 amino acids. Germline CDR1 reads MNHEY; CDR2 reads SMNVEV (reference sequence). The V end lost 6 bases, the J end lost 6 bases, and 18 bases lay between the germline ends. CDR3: CASSGLSLYGEQYF. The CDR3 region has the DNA TGTGCCAGCAGCGGACTGTCCCTCTACGGCGAGCAGTACTTC.

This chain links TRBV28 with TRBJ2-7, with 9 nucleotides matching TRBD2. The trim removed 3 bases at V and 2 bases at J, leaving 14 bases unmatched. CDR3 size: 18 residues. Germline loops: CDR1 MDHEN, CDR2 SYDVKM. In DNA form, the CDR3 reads TGTGCCAGCAGTTTCAGCGGGGCTTGGGGGACTAGCACCTACGAGCAGTACTTC. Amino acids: CASSFSGAWGTSTYEQYF.

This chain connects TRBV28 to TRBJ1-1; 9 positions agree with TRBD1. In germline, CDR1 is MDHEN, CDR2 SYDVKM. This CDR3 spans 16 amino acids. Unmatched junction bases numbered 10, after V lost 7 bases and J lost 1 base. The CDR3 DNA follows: TGTGCCAGCACCCCACTTGGGACAGGGCCGAACACTGAAGCTTTCTTT. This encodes CASTPLGTGPNTEAFF.

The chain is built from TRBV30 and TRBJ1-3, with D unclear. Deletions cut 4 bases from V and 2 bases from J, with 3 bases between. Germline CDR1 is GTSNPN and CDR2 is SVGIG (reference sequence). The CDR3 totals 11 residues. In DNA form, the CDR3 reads TGTGCCTGGAAGCCTGGAAACACCATATATTTT. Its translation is CAWKPGNTIYF. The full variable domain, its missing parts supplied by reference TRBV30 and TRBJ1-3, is SQTIHQWPATLVQPVGSPLSLECTVEGTSNPNLYWYRQAAGRGLQLLFYSVGIGQISSEVPQNLSASRPQDRQFILSSKKLLLSDSGFYLCAWKPGNTIYFGEGSWLTVV.

The CDR3 is CASRKQGSGNTIYF. CDR3 DNA: TGTGCCAGCAGAAAACAGGGGTCAGGAAACACCATATATTTT. The gene calls are TRBV6-5 and TRBJ1-3, with 7 bases fitting TRBD1. Trimming cost V 6 bases and J 4 bases; bases outside gene matches: 6. The CDR3 contains 14 residues. Germline CDR1 is MNHEY and CDR2 is SVGAGI.

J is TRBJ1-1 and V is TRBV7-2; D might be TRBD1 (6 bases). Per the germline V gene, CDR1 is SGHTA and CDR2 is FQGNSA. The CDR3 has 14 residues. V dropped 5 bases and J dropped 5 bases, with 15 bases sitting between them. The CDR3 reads CASSLVEGGTEAFF. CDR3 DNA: TGTGCCAGCAGCCTCGTGGAGGGGGGGACTGAAGCTTTCTTT.

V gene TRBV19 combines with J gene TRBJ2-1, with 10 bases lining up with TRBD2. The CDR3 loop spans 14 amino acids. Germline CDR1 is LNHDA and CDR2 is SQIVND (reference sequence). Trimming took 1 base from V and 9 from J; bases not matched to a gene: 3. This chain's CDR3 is CASSIGIAGGEQFF. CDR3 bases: TGTGCCAGTAGTATAGGAATAGCGGGAGGTGAGCAGTTCTTC.

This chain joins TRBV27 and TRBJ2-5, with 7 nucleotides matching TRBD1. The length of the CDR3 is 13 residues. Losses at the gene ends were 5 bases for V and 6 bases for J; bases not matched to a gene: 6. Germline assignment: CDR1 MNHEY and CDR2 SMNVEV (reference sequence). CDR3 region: CASSPRGRKTQYF. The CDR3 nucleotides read TGTGCCAGCAGTCCAAGGGGGCGGAAGACCCAGTACTTC.

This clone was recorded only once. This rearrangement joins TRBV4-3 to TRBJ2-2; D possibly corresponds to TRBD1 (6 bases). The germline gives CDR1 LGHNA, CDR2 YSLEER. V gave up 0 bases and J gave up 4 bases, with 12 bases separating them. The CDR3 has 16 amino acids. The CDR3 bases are TGCGCCAGCAGCCAAGATGTCGGCAGGGGCACCGGGGAGCTGTTTTTT. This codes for CASSQDVGRGTGELFF.

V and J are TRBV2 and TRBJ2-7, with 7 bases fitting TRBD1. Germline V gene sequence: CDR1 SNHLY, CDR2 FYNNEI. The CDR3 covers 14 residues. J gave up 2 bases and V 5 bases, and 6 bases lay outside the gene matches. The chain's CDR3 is CASSRPGQTYEQYF. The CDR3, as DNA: TGTGCCAGCAGTCGTCCGGGACAGACCTACGAGCAGTACTTC.

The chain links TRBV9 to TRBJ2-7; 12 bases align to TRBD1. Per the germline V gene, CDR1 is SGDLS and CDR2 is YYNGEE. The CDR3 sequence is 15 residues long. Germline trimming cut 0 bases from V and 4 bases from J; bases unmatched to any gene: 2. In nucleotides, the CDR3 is TGTGCCAGCAGCGTAGGGGACAGGGGGCCGTACGAGCAGTACTTC. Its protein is CASSVGDRGPYEQYF.

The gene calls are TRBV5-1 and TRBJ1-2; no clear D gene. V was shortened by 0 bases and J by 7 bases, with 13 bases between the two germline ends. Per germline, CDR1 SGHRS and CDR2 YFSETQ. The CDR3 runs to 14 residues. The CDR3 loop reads CASSLAGFLGGYTF. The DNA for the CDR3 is TGCGCCAGCAGCTTGGCGGGGTTCCTGGGTGGCTACACCTTC.

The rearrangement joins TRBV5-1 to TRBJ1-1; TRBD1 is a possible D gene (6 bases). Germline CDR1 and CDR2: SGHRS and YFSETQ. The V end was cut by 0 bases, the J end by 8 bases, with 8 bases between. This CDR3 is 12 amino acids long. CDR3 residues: CASSLVQGEAFF. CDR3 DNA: TGCGCCAGCAGCTTGGTTCAGGGGGAAGCTTTCTTT.

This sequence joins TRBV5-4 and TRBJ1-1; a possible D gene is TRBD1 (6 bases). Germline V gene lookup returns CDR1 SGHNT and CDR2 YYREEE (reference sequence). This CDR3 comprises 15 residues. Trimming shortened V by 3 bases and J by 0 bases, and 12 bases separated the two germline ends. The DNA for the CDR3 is TGTGCCAGCAGCTCATTCGGGGGGCTGAACACTGAAGCTTTCTTT. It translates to CASSSFGGLNTEAFF.

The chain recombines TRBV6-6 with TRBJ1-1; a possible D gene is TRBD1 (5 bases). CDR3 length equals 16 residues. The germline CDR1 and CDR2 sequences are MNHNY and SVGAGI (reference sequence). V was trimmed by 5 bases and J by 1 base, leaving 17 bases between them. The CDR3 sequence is CASSPRTRTKNTEAFF. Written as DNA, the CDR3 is TGTGCCAGCAGTCCTCGGACAAGGACAAAGAACACTGAAGCTTTCTTT.

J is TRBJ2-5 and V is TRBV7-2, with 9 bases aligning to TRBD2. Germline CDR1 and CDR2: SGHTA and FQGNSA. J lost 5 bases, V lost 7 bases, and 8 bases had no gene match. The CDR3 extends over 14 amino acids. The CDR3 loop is CASTNSAGGETQYF. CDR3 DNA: TGTGCCAGCACCAACTCCGCGGGAGGGGAGACCCAGTACTTC. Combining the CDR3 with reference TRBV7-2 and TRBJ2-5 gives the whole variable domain GAGVSQSPSNKVTEKGKDVELRCDPISGHTALYWYRQSLGQGLEFLIYFQGNSAPDKSGLPSDRFSAERTGGSVSTLTIQRTQQEDSAVYLCASTNSAGGETQYFGPGTRLLVL.

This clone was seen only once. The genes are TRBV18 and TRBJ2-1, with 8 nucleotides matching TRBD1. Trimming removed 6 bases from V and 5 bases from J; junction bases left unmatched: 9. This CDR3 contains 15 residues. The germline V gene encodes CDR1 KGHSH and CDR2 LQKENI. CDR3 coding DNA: TGTGCCAGCTCTCTTACCGGGACAGGCCACAATGAGCAGTTCTTC. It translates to CASSLTGTGHNEQFF.

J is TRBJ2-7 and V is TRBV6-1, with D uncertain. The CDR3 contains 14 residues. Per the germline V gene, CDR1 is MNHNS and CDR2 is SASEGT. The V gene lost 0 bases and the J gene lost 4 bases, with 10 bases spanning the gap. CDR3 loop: CASSEALYRYEQYF. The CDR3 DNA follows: TGTGCCAGCAGTGAAGCGCTTTACAGATACGAGCAGTACTTC.

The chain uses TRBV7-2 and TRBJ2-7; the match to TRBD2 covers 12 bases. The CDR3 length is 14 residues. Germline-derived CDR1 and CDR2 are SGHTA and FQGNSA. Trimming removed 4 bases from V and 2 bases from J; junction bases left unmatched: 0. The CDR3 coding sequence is TGTGCCAGCAGCTGGACTAGCGGGACCTACGAGCAGTACTTC. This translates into CASSWTSGTYEQYF.

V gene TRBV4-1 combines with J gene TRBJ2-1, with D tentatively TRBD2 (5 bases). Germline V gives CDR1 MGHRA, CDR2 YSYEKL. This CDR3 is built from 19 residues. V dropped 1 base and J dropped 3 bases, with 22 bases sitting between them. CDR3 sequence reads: CASSQGGLVGAGIYNEQFF. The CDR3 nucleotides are TGCGCCAGCAGCCAAGGAGGGTTAGTGGGAGCCGGAATCTACAATGAGCAGTTCTTC.

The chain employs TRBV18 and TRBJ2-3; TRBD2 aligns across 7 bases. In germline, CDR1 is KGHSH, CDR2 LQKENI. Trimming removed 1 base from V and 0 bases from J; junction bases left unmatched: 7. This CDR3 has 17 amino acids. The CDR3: CASSPRASGTSTDTQYF. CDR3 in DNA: TGTGCCAGCTCACCACGGGCTAGCGGAACGAGCACAGATACGCAGTATTTT.

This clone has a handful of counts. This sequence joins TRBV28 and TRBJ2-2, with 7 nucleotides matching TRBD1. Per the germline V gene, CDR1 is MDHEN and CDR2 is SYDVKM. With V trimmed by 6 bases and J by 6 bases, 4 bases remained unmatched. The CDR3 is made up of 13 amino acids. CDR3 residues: CASSPQGAGELFF. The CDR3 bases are TGTGCCAGCAGCCCTCAGGGGGCCGGGGAGCTGTTTTTT.

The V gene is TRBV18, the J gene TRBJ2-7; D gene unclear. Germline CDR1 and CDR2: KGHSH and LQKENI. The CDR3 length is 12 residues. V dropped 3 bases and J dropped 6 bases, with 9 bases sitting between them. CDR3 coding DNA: TGTGCCAGCTCACCTGGGCCCGCCGAGCAGTACTTC. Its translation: CASSPGPAEQYF.

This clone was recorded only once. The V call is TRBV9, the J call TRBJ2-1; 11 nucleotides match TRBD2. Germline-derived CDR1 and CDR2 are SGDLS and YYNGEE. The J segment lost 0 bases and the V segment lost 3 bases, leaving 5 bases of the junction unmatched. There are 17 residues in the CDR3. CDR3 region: CASSARLAGSSYNEQFF. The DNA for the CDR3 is TGTGCCAGCAGCGCGAGACTAGCGGGGAGCTCCTACAATGAGCAGTTCTTC.

CDR3 DNA sequence: TGCGCCAGCAGCTTGGGCGGCAATGAGCAGTTCTTC. It yields the protein CASSLGGNEQFF. The gene calls are TRBV5-1 and TRBJ2-1; no definite D call. Germline V lookup: CDR1 SGHRS, CDR2 YFSETQ. The ends were cut back, 0 bases at V and 6 bases at J, with 4 bases in the middle. This CDR3 has 12 residues.

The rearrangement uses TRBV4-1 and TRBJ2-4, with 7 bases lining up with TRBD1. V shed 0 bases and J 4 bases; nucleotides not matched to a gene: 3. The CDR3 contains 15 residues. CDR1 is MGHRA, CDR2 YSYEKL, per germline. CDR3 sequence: CASSQDGTAKNIQYF. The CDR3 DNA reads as TGCGCCAGCAGCCAAGACGGGACAGCAAAAAACATTCAGTACTTC.